This T cell receptor beta chain was recorded in a study of blood T cells in healthy people across ages. General observations from the study: Naive CD4+ cell counts and diversity both ran higher in long-lived than in aged donors.

The length of the CDR3 is 15 residues. V lost 0 bases, J lost 7 bases, and 14 bases lay in between. Looked up from germline, CDR1 is LGHNA and CDR2 is YNFKEQ. All donors came from Russia, were Caucasian and healthy, and spanned ages about 6 to 100. Sample-barcoded 5' priming and a J-beta primer mix drove a second PCR of roughly 6 to 12 cycles. TCRdb recomputed calls from the 5' RACE reads with MiXCR, one row per CDR3 protein. This sample has roughly 500,000 distinct CDR3 sequences, with 25% to 30% found just once. This clonotype came up a few times. The antigen remains unidentified. The sequencing input was blood. The clonotype comes from a woman aged 70 to 79 in good health. V gene TRBV4-2 combines with J gene TRBJ2-3; D gene uncertain. The chain's CDR3 is CASSQDSWEGNTQYF. In DNA, the CDR3 is TGTGCCAGCAGCCAAGATTCATGGGAAGGAAATACGCAGTATTTT.